The source of this T cell receptor (beta chain) is a study of cytomegalovirus exposure and HLA in healthy donors. Remarks on this clone: Its antigen remains unknown.

The PCR made use of 60 Vbeta and 13 Jbeta primers. Per the original methods: Unique TCR beta chains totaled 65 million to 95 million in a later count, with around 12 million of them shared. The method was immunoSEQ multiplex PCR; TCRdb's version includes in-frame clones alone and lacks a portion of them. V and J calls and clone size come straight from that table; D and trimming were deduced from the DNA. The data contain roughly 100,000 clones, 64% of them singletons. Study conclusions and caveats: In a later analysis, TCR beta V- and J-gene trimming was associated with a missense DCLRE1C variant. After further analysis at a later stage, 16,951 TCR beta sequences were associated with HLA alleles at 0.05 false discovery rate.

CDR1 is SGHTA, CDR2 FQGTGA, per germline. The V and J ends lost 1 base and 4 bases respectively, with 10 bases between them. This CDR3 region has 14 residues. The rearrangement joins TRBV7-3 to TRBJ1-1; no definite D call. Specimen: PBMCs. This sequence originates from a man aged 55 to 70 in good health and CMV-seronegative. CDR3 protein: CASSLSALGTEAFF. CDR3 DNA: TGTGCCAGCAGCTTAAGTGCGCTTGGCACTGAAGCTTTCTTT.